Here is one TCR beta chain with its context. Antigen: not known. Making use of molecular barcodes, quantitative 5'-RACE generated TCR beta libraries. One entry per CDR3 protein results from TCRdb running MiXCR on the 5' RACE reads. The profile shows under 550,000 distinct CDR3 sequences, 26% of them singletons. The data were obtained in a study of CD8 T cells in ankylosing spondylitis. Study-wide findings and caveats: Seemingly distinctive of ankylosing spondylitis blood was a TCR beta motif formed by eight highly homologous variants.

The CDR3 has 17 residues. Trimming at V came to 8 bases and at J to 7 bases, leaving 17 bases not matched to a gene. The clonotype comes from a male donor with ankylosing spondylitis. Material for sequencing was blood, either unsorted or a sorted T cell fraction (not recorded which). The chain has TRBV12-3 or TRBV12-4 and TRBJ1-6, with TRBD1 identical over 7 bases. As DNA, the CDR3 is TGTGCCAGCGGGTTCGGGAGGGGGCATGACGAGAATTCACCCCTCCACTTT. This sequence encodes CASGFGRGHDENSPLHF.